The rows below give T cell receptor beta chains drawn from one sample of a study of blood T cell repertoires in COVID-19. The data were produced by immunoSEQ multiplex PCR, yet TCRdb's version contains in-frame clones alone and is incomplete. The sample carries approximately 430,000 clones, more than 80% recorded once. Sequenced input: peripheral blood. The receptors derive from a woman under 40 with active or convalescent COVID-19. The CDR3 runs from the conserved cysteine through the conserved F or W. Each record gives: clone size, J gene, V gene, D gene, CDR3 protein, CDR3 DNA. The D gene is left open where the match is weak. The size of a clone is reported for some rows only, either as once, few or many, or as a class for expanded clones.

clone size: .; J gene: TRBJ2-2; V gene: TRBV9; D gene: .; CDR3 protein: CASSVRAANTGELFF; CDR3 DNA: TGTGCCAGCAGCGTACGAGCGGCGAACACCGGGGAGCTGTTTTTT
clone size: .; J gene: TRBJ1-6; V gene: TRBV28; D gene: .; CDR3 protein: CASTGSSYNSPLHF; CDR3 DNA: TGTGCCAGCACGGGTAGCTCCTATAATTCACCCCTCCACTTT
clone size: .; J gene: TRBJ1-5; V gene: TRBV27; D gene: TRBD1; CDR3 protein: CASKKTGGPFVNQPQHF; CDR3 DNA: TGTGCCAGCAAAAAAACAGGGGGCCCGTTCGTAAATCAGCCCCAGCATTTT
clone size: .; J gene: TRBJ1-1; V gene: TRBV5-1; D gene: .; CDR3 protein: CASSLGGRATEAFF; CDR3 DNA: TGCGCCAGCAGCTTGGGAGGGAGGGCGACTGAAGCTTTCTTT
clone size: .; J gene: TRBJ2-3; V gene: TRBV1; D gene: .; CDR3 protein: CTSSQVTSGGLRDTQYF; CDR3 DNA: TGCACCAGCAGCCAAGTGACTAGCGGGGGCCTACGGGATACGCAGTATTTT
clone size: once; J gene: TRBJ1-2; V gene: TRBV4-2; D gene: TRBD1; CDR3 protein: CASRDRGGYGYTF; CDR3 DNA: TGTGCCAGCAGAGACAGGGGTGGCTATGGCTACACCTTC
clone size: .; J gene: TRBJ1-1; V gene: TRBV5-1; D gene: .; CDR3 protein: CASSPHLGLEAFF; CDR3 DNA: TGCGCCAGCAGCCCACACCTTGGGCTTGAAGCTTTCTTT
clone size: once; J gene: TRBJ2-3; V gene: TRBV29-1; D gene: TRBD1; CDR3 protein: CSMRQGAFGDTQYF; CDR3 DNA: TGCAGCATGCGACAGGGGGCATTTGGAGATACGCAGTATTTT
clone size: .; J gene: TRBJ2-1; V gene: TRBV30; D gene: .; CDR3 protein: CAWSGTEQFF; CDR3 DNA: TGTGCCTGGAGTGGGACAGAGCAGTTCTTC
clone size: .; J gene: TRBJ1-1; V gene: TRBV6-2/TRBV6-3; D gene: .; CDR3 protein: CASSYSRDKYRNTEAFF; CDR3 DNA: TGTGCCAGCAGTTACTCCCGGGACAAGTATAGGAACACTGAAGCTTTCTTT
clone size: .; J gene: TRBJ1-1; V gene: TRBV19; D gene: .; CDR3 protein: CASSIGWNTEAFF; CDR3 DNA: TGTGCCAGTAGTATCGGGTGGAACACTGAAGCTTTCTTT
clone size: .; J gene: TRBJ1-6; V gene: TRBV6-5; D gene: TRBD1; CDR3 protein: CASSLDRANNSPLHF; CDR3 DNA: TGTGCCAGCAGTCTCGACAGGGCGAATAATTCACCCCTCCACTTT
clone size: once; J gene: TRBJ2-1; V gene: TRBV13; D gene: TRBD2; CDR3 protein: CASSSSGRASNEQFF; CDR3 DNA: TGTGCCAGCAGCTCTAGCGGGAGGGCTTCGAATGAGCAGTTCTTC
clone size: .; J gene: TRBJ2-2; V gene: TRBV7-6; D gene: TRBD2; CDR3 protein: CASSEELSGRANTGELFF; CDR3 DNA: TGTGCCAGCAGCGAGGAACTTAGCGGGAGGGCGAACACCGGGGAGCTGTTTTTT
clone size: .; J gene: TRBJ1-1; V gene: TRBV3-1/TRBV3-2; D gene: .; CDR3 protein: CASSGAGLSEAFF; CDR3 DNA: TGTGCCAGCAGCGGGGCCGGGTTGAGTGAAGCTTTCTTT
clone size: .; J gene: TRBJ1-5; V gene: TRBV6-5; D gene: .; CDR3 protein: CASSYAPGDNQPQHF; CDR3 DNA: TGTGCCAGCAGTTACGCCCCAGGGGACAATCAGCCCCAGCATTTT
clone size: few; J gene: TRBJ2-2; V gene: TRBV5-4; D gene: TRBD2; CDR3 protein: CASSQGLAGGLTGELFF; CDR3 DNA: TGTGCCAGCAGCCAAGGACTAGCGGGGGGTCTCACCGGGGAGCTGTTTTTT
clone size: .; J gene: TRBJ1-3; V gene: TRBV20-1; D gene: .; CDR3 protein: CSASTGGNTIYF; CDR3 DNA: TGCAGTGCTAGTACTGGTGGAAACACCATATATTTT
clone size: .; J gene: TRBJ2-3; V gene: TRBV24-1; D gene: TRBD2; CDR3 protein: CATSDSRESSLTDTQYF; CDR3 DNA: TGTGCCACCAGTGATTCGCGGGAGTCCTCCCTCACAGATACGCAGTATTTT
clone size: once; J gene: TRBJ1-2; V gene: TRBV30; D gene: .; CDR3 protein: CAWITTGHLVHTF; CDR3 DNA: TGTGCCTGGATCACTACGGGACACCTCGTTCACACCTTC
clone size: .; J gene: TRBJ2-5; V gene: TRBV5-4; D gene: TRBD2; CDR3 protein: CASSLPGLAGGETQYF; CDR3 DNA: TGTGCCAGCAGCCTACCGGGACTAGCGGGAGGTGAGACCCAGTACTTC
clone size: few; J gene: TRBJ1-4; V gene: TRBV3-1/TRBV3-2; D gene: .; CDR3 protein: CASSQTGTTNEKLFF; CDR3 DNA: TGTGCCAGCAGCCAAACAGGGACAACTAATGAAAAACTGTTTTTT
clone size: once; J gene: TRBJ1-1; V gene: TRBV25-1; D gene: .; CDR3 protein: CASRGGTEAFF; CDR3 DNA: TGTGCCAGCAGGGGAGGCACTGAAGCTTTCTTT
clone size: .; J gene: TRBJ1-1; V gene: TRBV5-1; D gene: .; CDR3 protein: CASRSASGRTEAFF; CDR3 DNA: TGCGCCAGCAGATCGGCTTCAGGGCGCACTGAAGCTTTCTTT
clone size: .; J gene: TRBJ1-2; V gene: TRBV29-1; D gene: .; CDR3 protein: CSVEAEEGYTF; CDR3 DNA: TGCAGCGTTGAAGCCGAGGAGGGCTACACCTTC
clone size: .; J gene: TRBJ2-6; V gene: TRBV25-1; D gene: .; CDR3 protein: CASSEYGGGTSGANVLTF; CDR3 DNA: TGTGCCAGCAGTGAATATGGGGGCGGCACCTCTGGGGCCAACGTCCTGACTTTC
clone size: .; J gene: TRBJ2-3; V gene: TRBV19; D gene: .; CDR3 protein: CASRSAAADTQYF; CDR3 DNA: TGTGCCAGTAGATCCGCGGCCGCAGATACGCAGTATTTT
clone size: .; J gene: TRBJ1-3; V gene: TRBV30; D gene: .; CDR3 protein: CAWGAGPGNTIYF; CDR3 DNA: TGTGCCTGGGGTGCGGGACCTGGAAACACCATATATTTT
clone size: .; J gene: TRBJ2-3; V gene: TRBV20-1; D gene: .; CDR3 protein: CSASRSLSSPDTQYF; CDR3 DNA: TGCAGTGCAAGTCGATCATTAAGCTCCCCAGATACGCAGTATTTT
clone size: .; J gene: TRBJ1-2; V gene: TRBV15; D gene: TRBD1; CDR3 protein: CATSREGDSGYTF; CDR3 DNA: TGTGCCACCAGCAGAGAGGGGGACAGTGGCTACACCTTC
clone size: .; J gene: TRBJ2-7; V gene: TRBV11-2; D gene: .; CDR3 protein: CASSLDGYRSSYYEQYF; CDR3 DNA: TGTGCCAGCAGCTTAGATGGATACAGGAGTTCTTACTACGAGCAGTACTTC
clone size: .; J gene: TRBJ1-5; V gene: TRBV2; D gene: .; CDR3 protein: CASREGHHWNQPQHF; CDR3 DNA: TGTGCCAGCAGAGAAGGACACCATTGGAATCAGCCCCAGCATTTT
clone size: .; J gene: TRBJ2-5; V gene: TRBV7-9; D gene: TRBD2; CDR3 protein: CASSTGTSGSETQYF; CDR3 DNA: TGTGCCAGCAGCACAGGGACTAGCGGGTCGGAGACCCAGTACTTC
clone size: .; J gene: TRBJ2-2; V gene: TRBV5-4; D gene: .; CDR3 protein: CASSLGAGRGATTGELFF; CDR3 DNA: TGTGCCAGCAGCTTGGGGGCAGGGCGCGGTGCGACCACCGGGGAGCTGTTTTTT
clone size: once; J gene: TRBJ1-3; V gene: TRBV5-8; D gene: TRBD1; CDR3 protein: CAGETGQTTSGNTIYF; CDR3 DNA: TGTGCCGGGGAGACAGGGCAAACTACCTCTGGAAACACCATATATTTT
clone size: .; J gene: TRBJ2-2; V gene: TRBV7-6; D gene: TRBD2; CDR3 protein: CASSLTSEYSGELFF; CDR3 DNA: TGTGCCAGCAGCTTGACTAGCGAGTATTCCGGGGAGCTGTTTTTT
clone size: .; J gene: TRBJ2-1; V gene: TRBV5-1; D gene: TRBD2; CDR3 protein: CASSPRTSGEQFF; CDR3 DNA: TGCGCCAGCAGCCCCAGGACTAGCGGCGAGCAGTTCTTC
clone size: .; J gene: TRBJ2-3; V gene: TRBV5-8; D gene: TRBD1; CDR3 protein: CASSLTGGSDTQYF; CDR3 DNA: TGTGCCAGCAGCTTGACAGGGGGATCAGATACGCAGTATTTT
clone size: .; J gene: TRBJ1-3; V gene: TRBV12-2; D gene: .; CDR3 protein: CASRSPSGGYLGNTIYF; CDR3 DNA: TGTGCAAGTCGCTCCCCGTCGGGGGGGTACCTCGGAAACACCATATATTTT
clone size: .; J gene: TRBJ1-5; V gene: TRBV29-1; D gene: TRBD1; CDR3 protein: CSVQGADQPQHF; CDR3 DNA: TGCAGCGTTCAGGGGGCTGATCAGCCCCAGCATTTT
clone size: .; J gene: TRBJ2-3; V gene: TRBV10-3; D gene: .; CDR3 protein: CAISESTGGPGTDTQYF; CDR3 DNA: TGTGCTATCAGTGAGTCGACGGGGGGCCCCGGCACAGATACGCAGTATTTT
clone size: .; J gene: TRBJ1-2; V gene: TRBV5-1; D gene: TRBD1; CDR3 protein: CASSLDLGTGYGYTF; CDR3 DNA: TGCGCCAGCAGCTTGGACCTCGGGACAGGGTACGGCTACACCTTC
clone size: once; J gene: TRBJ1-4; V gene: TRBV11-2; D gene: TRBD1; CDR3 protein: CASSALQGESEKLFF; CDR3 DNA: TGTGCCAGCAGCGCGCTACAGGGGGAGAGCGAAAAACTGTTTTTT
clone size: .; J gene: TRBJ2-3; V gene: TRBV5-4; D gene: TRBD1; CDR3 protein: CASSRQGDKDTQYF; CDR3 DNA: TGTGCCAGCAGTAGACAGGGGGACAAAGATACGCAGTATTTT
clone size: .; J gene: TRBJ2-1; V gene: TRBV6-5; D gene: TRBD2; CDR3 protein: CASSPGGSVNEQFF; CDR3 DNA: TGTGCCAGCTCCCCGGGGGGTAGCGTTAATGAGCAGTTCTTC
clone size: .; J gene: TRBJ2-1; V gene: TRBV5-1; D gene: .; CDR3 protein: CASSLDQGPGPSSYNEQFF; CDR3 DNA: TGCGCCAGCAGCTTGGACCAGGGGCCCGGACCAAGCTCCTACAATGAGCAGTTCTTC
clone size: .; J gene: TRBJ2-3; V gene: TRBV6-1; D gene: .; CDR3 protein: CASSENSVTDTQYF; CDR3 DNA: TGTGCCAGCAGTGAAAATAGCGTTACAGATACGCAGTATTTT
clone size: .; J gene: TRBJ2-3; V gene: TRBV20-1; D gene: .; CDR3 protein: CSARADTQYF; CDR3 DNA: TGCAGTGCTAGGGCCGATACGCAGTATTTT
clone size: once; J gene: TRBJ1-1; V gene: TRBV5-4; D gene: .; CDR3 protein: CAYVAQNTEAFF; CDR3 DNA: TGTGCCTACGTCGCGCAGAACACTGAAGCTTTCTTT
clone size: .; J gene: TRBJ1-1; V gene: TRBV5-8; D gene: TRBD1; CDR3 protein: CASSSGTGGAGTEAFF; CDR3 DNA: TGTGCCAGCAGCTCCGGGACAGGGGGCGCGGGCACTGAAGCTTTCTTT
clone size: .; J gene: TRBJ1-3; V gene: TRBV5-5; D gene: .; CDR3 protein: CASSFSDMGNSGNTIYF; CDR3 DNA: TGTGCCAGCAGCTTTTCGGATATGGGTAACAGCGGAAACACCATATATTTT